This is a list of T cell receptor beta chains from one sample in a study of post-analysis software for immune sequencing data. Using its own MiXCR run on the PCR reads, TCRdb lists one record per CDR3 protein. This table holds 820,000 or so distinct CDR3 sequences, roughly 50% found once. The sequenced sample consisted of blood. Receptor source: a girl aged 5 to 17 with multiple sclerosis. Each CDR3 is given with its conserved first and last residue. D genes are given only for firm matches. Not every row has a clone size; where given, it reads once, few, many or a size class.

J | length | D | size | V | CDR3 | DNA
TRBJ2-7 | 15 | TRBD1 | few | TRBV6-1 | CASSEGKGGFFEQYF | TGTGCCAGCAGTGAAGGCAAAGGGGGCTTTTTCGAGCAGTACTTC
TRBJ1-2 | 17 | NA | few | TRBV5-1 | CASRHKRGEVDSYGYTF | TGCGCCAGCAGACACAAACGGGGTGAGGTAGATTCCTATGGCTACACCTTC
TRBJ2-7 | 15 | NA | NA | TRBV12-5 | CASGLVVKGGSEQYF | TGTGCTAGTGGTTTGGTCGTAAAGGGGGGGAGCGAGCAGTACTTC
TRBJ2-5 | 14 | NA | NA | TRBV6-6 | CASSALGTQETQYF | TGTGCCAGCAGTGCACTTGGAACCCAAGAGACCCAGTACTTC
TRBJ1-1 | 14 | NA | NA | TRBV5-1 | CASSSDKLNTEAFF | TGCGCCAGCAGCTCAGACAAGTTGAACACTGAAGCTTTCTTT
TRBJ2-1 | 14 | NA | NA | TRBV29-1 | CSVGFSFLDNEQFF | TGCAGCGTTGGATTCTCTTTCCTCGATAATGAGCAGTTCTTC
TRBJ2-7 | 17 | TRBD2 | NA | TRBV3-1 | CASSPSGSSGGAYEQYF | TGTGCCAGCAGCCCCTCTGGATCTAGCGGGGGGGCCTACGAGCAGTACTTC
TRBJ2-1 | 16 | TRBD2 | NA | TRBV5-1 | CASSLALAGEINEQFF | TGCGCCAGCAGCTTGGCATTAGCGGGGGAGATCAATGAGCAGTTCTTC
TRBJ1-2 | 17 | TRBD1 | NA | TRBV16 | CASSDRDSDLFNYGYTF | TGTGCCAGCAGCGATAGGGACAGCGACCTGTTTAATTATGGCTACACCTTC
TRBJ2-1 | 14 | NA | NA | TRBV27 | CASSQNTGTDEQFF | TGTGCCAGCAGTCAAAACACCGGGACTGATGAGCAGTTCTTC
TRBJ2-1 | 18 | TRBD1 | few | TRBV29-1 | CSVEDRDRSVWPYNEQFF | TGCAGCGTTGAAGATAGGGACAGGAGTGTGTGGCCTTACAATGAGCAGTTCTTC
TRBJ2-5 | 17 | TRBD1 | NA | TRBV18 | CASSPGTGRQGQETQYF | TGTGCCAGCTCACCAGGGACAGGCCGCCAGGGCCAAGAGACCCAGTACTTC
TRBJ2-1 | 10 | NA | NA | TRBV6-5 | CASREVSQFF | TGTGCCAGCAGGGAAGTTTCGCAGTTCTTC
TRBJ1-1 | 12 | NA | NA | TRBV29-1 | CSVVVLETEAFF | TGCAGCGTGGTTGTCCTGGAGACTGAAGCTTTCTTT
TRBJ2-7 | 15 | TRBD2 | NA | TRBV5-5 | CASSLSSGTTYEQYF | TGTGCCAGCAGCTTGTCATCAGGGACTACCTACGAGCAGTACTTC
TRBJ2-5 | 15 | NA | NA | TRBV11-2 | CASSLNAGPQETQYF | TGTGCCAGCAGCTTAAACGCAGGACCACAAGAGACCCAGTACTTC
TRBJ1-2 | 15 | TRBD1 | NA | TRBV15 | CATSRDRGQGRGYTF | TGTGCTACCAGCAGAGATAGGGGACAGGGACGGGGCTACACCTTC
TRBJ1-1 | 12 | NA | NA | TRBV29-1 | CSASQMNTEAFF | TGCAGCGCGAGCCAGATGAACACTGAAGCTTTCTTT
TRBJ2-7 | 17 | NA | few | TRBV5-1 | CASSPRSGTPGSYEQYF | TGCGCCAGCAGCCCGAGATCCGGGACCCCCGGTTCCTACGAGCAGTACTTC
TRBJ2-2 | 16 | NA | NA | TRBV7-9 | CASSQMSFTNTGELFF | TGTGCCAGCAGCCAGATGTCGTTCACCAACACCGGGGAGCTGTTTTTT
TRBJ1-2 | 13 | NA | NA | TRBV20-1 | CSARRGPNYGYTF | TGCAGTGCTAGGAGGGGCCCTAACTATGGCTACACCTTC
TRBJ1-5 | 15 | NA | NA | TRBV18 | CASSPPGSSNQPQHF | TGTGCCAGCTCACCACCCGGCAGTAGCAATCAGCCCCAGCATTTT
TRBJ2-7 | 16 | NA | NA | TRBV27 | CASSLVPLRGTYEQYF | TGTGCCAGCAGTTTAGTTCCCCTCAGAGGTACCTACGAGCAGTACTTC
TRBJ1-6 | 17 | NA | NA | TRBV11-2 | CASSFRAGQTYNSPLHF | TGTGCCAGCAGCTTTCGCGCCGGGCAGACCTATAATTCACCCCTCCACTTT
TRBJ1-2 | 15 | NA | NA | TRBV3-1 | CASSQEAGRAYGYTF | TGTGCCAGCAGCCAAGAAGCGGGCCGAGCCTATGGCTACACCTTC
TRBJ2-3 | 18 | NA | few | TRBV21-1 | CASSKRRGRDRGTDTQYF | TGTGCCAGCAGCAAACGTCGGGGGAGGGACAGGGGCACAGATACGCAGTATTTT